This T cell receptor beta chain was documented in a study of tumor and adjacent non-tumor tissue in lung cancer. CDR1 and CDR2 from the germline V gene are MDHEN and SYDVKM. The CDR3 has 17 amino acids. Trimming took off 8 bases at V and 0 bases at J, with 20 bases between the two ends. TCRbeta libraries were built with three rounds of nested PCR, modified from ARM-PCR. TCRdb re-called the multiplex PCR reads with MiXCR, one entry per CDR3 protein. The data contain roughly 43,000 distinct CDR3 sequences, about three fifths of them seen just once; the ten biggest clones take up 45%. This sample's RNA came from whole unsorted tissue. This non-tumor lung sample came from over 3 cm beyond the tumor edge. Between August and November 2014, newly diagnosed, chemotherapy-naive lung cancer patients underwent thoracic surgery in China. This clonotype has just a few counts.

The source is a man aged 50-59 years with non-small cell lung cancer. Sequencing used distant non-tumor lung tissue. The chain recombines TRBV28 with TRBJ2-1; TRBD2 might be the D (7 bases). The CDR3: CASLIGGAGSSYNEQFF. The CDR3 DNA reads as TGTGCCAGCCTCATAGGGGGAGCGGGAAGCTCCTACAATGAGCAGTTCTTC.